The rows below give T cell receptor beta chains drawn from one sample of a study of T cell changes during pregnancy in multiple sclerosis. The method was immunoSEQ multiplex PCR; TCRdb's version includes in-frame clones alone and lacks a portion of them. Of over 20,000 clones listed, 87% are singletons. Here the sequenced sample was CD8+ T cells from peripheral blood mononuclear cells, taken after pregnancy. Source of these receptors: a female donor with multiple sclerosis, enrolled in a pregnancy study. The CDR3 runs from the conserved cysteine through the conserved F or W. D genes are given only for firm matches. Clone size is stated in some rows and not others, as once, few, many or a class when expanded.

d_gene: TRBD2; v_gene: TRBV11-2; len: 18; abundance: NA; j_gene: TRBJ2-2; CDR3aa: CASSEKWDGRWNTGELFF; CDR3nt: TGTGCCAGCAGCGAAAAATGGGACGGGAGGTGGAACACCGGGGAGCTGTTTTTT
d_gene: NA; v_gene: TRBV12-2; len: 14; abundance: NA; j_gene: TRBJ1-1; CDR3aa: CASRLAHRVTEAFF; CDR3nt: TGTGCAAGTCGCTTAGCTCACAGGGTGACTGAAGCTTTCTTT
d_gene: TRBD2; v_gene: TRBV19; len: 15; abundance: NA; j_gene: TRBJ2-1; CDR3aa: CASSPSGSSYNEQFF; CDR3nt: TGTGCCAGTAGCCCCAGCGGGAGCTCCTACAATGAGCAGTTCTTC
d_gene: TRBD1; v_gene: TRBV7-9; len: 18; abundance: NA; j_gene: TRBJ1-3; CDR3aa: CASSPYENRGNTGNTIYF; CDR3nt: TGTGCCAGCAGCCCGTATGAAAACAGGGGAAATACAGGAAACACCATATATTTT
d_gene: NA; v_gene: TRBV6-5; len: 14; abundance: NA; j_gene: TRBJ2-7; CDR3aa: CASRPGLAHYEQYF; CDR3nt: TGTGCCAGCAGGCCCGGCCTAGCACACTACGAGCAGTACTTC
d_gene: TRBD2; v_gene: TRBV27; len: 17; abundance: once; j_gene: TRBJ2-7; CDR3aa: CASSQLMAGGLSYEQYF; CDR3nt: TGTGCCAGCTCGCAATTAATGGCGGGAGGGCTCTCCTACGAGCAGTACTTC
d_gene: TRBD1; v_gene: TRBV13; len: 15; abundance: NA; j_gene: TRBJ1-1; CDR3aa: CASSSGTGIHTEAFF; CDR3nt: TGTGCCAGCAGTTCCGGGACAGGGATTCACACTGAAGCTTTCTTT
d_gene: TRBD1; v_gene: TRBV5-1; len: 15; abundance: NA; j_gene: TRBJ2-5; CDR3aa: CASSPGTGGLETQYF; CDR3nt: TGCGCCAGCAGCCCCGGGACAGGGGGTTTGGAGACCCAGTACTTC
d_gene: TRBD1; v_gene: TRBV2; len: 16; abundance: NA; j_gene: TRBJ2-7; CDR3aa: CASRYPRDSASYEQYF; CDR3nt: TGTGCCAGCAGATACCCTCGGGACAGCGCCTCCTACGAGCAGTACTTC
d_gene: TRBD2; v_gene: TRBV18; len: 19; abundance: NA; j_gene: TRBJ2-3; CDR3aa: CASSPTGLAGGPSTDTQYF; CDR3nt: TGTGCCAGCTCACCAACAGGACTAGCGGGAGGCCCTAGCACAGATACGCAGTATTTT
d_gene: NA; v_gene: TRBV2; len: 17; abundance: NA; j_gene: TRBJ2-2; CDR3aa: CASSDPGRTTNTGELFF; CDR3nt: TGTGCCAGCAGTGATCCTGGGAGGACTACCAACACCGGGGAGCTGTTTTTT
d_gene: NA; v_gene: TRBV6-4; len: 14; abundance: once; j_gene: TRBJ2-1; CDR3aa: CASSDGQGGDEQFF; CDR3nt: TGTGCCAGCAGTGACGGGCAGGGTGGGGATGAGCAGTTCTTC
d_gene: NA; v_gene: TRBV2; len: 16; abundance: NA; j_gene: TRBJ2-1; CDR3aa: CASSGPGLLTYNEQFF; CDR3nt: TGTGCCAGCAGTGGACCGGGACTTTTAACCTACAATGAGCAGTTCTTC
d_gene: TRBD2; v_gene: TRBV27; len: 18; abundance: NA; j_gene: TRBJ2-3; CDR3aa: CASSLYLGTSLGTDTQYF; CDR3nt: TGTGCCAGCAGTTTATATCTCGGGACTAGTCTCGGCACAGATACGCAGTATTTT
d_gene: TRBD2; v_gene: TRBV4-1; len: 18; abundance: NA; j_gene: TRBJ2-7; CDR3aa: CASSQAKGLAGGPYEQYF; CDR3nt: TGCGCCAGCAGCCAAGCGAAGGGACTAGCGGGAGGTCCTTACGAGCAGTACTTC
d_gene: NA; v_gene: TRBV7-6; len: 11; abundance: NA; j_gene: TRBJ2-7; CDR3aa: CASSLRSEQYF; CDR3nt: TGTGCCAGCAGCTTAAGGAGCGAGCAGTACTTC
d_gene: TRBD2; v_gene: TRBV6-1; len: 19; abundance: NA; j_gene: TRBJ2-1; CDR3aa: CASSEERTSGKRGYNEQFF; CDR3nt: TGTGCCAGCAGTGAAGAAAGGACTAGCGGGAAACGGGGTTACAATGAGCAGTTCTTC
d_gene: NA; v_gene: TRBV29-1; len: 15; abundance: NA; j_gene: TRBJ2-7; CDR3aa: CSVESSAKLTYEQYF; CDR3nt: TGCAGCGTTGAAAGTTCCGCGAAACTAACCTACGAGCAGTACTTC
d_gene: NA; v_gene: TRBV19; len: 15; abundance: NA; j_gene: TRBJ2-1; CDR3aa: CASSSAGYSYNEQFF; CDR3nt: TGTGCCAGTAGTTCTGCGGGATACTCCTACAATGAGCAGTTCTTC
d_gene: TRBD2; v_gene: TRBV6-1; len: 14; abundance: NA; j_gene: TRBJ2-3; CDR3aa: CASSAGLASDTQYF; CDR3nt: TGTGCCAGCAGTGCTGGACTAGCGTCAGATACGCAGTATTTT
d_gene: NA; v_gene: TRBV15; len: 17; abundance: once; j_gene: TRBJ2-1; CDR3aa: CATSRPYSVPFYNEQFF; CDR3nt: TGTGCCACCAGCAGACCGTATAGCGTGCCGTTCTACAATGAGCAGTTCTTC
d_gene: TRBD1; v_gene: TRBV10-3; len: 16; abundance: NA; j_gene: TRBJ2-7; CDR3aa: CAISEHLGQGTYEQYF; CDR3nt: TGTGCCATCAGTGAGCATTTAGGACAGGGAACCTACGAGCAGTACTTC
d_gene: TRBD2; v_gene: TRBV4-3; len: 17; abundance: NA; j_gene: TRBJ2-1; CDR3aa: CASSQDRLAEVLGEQFF; CDR3nt: TGCGCCAGCAGCCAAGATAGACTAGCGGAGGTCCTGGGTGAGCAGTTCTTC
d_gene: NA; v_gene: TRBV30; len: 17; abundance: NA; j_gene: TRBJ1-3; CDR3aa: CAWGSPGSVFSGNTIYF; CDR3nt: TGTGCCTGGGGGTCCCCCGGGAGCGTCTTCTCTGGAAACACCATATATTTT
d_gene: NA; v_gene: TRBV6-4; len: 15; abundance: NA; j_gene: TRBJ2-1; CDR3aa: CASSDSSGAYNEQFF; CDR3nt: TGTGCCAGCAGTGACTCAAGCGGAGCCTACAATGAGCAGTTCTTC
d_gene: NA; v_gene: TRBV19; len: 18; abundance: NA; j_gene: TRBJ2-1; CDR3aa: CASSIDPGDSGVNNEQFF; CDR3nt: TGTGCCAGTAGTATAGACCCCGGGGACTCGGGAGTGAACAATGAGCAGTTCTTC
d_gene: TRBD2; v_gene: TRBV5-4; len: 16; abundance: NA; j_gene: TRBJ2-7; CDR3aa: CASSSATGLAGYEQYF; CDR3nt: TGTGCCAGCAGCTCCGCGACGGGTCTAGCGGGATACGAGCAGTACTTC